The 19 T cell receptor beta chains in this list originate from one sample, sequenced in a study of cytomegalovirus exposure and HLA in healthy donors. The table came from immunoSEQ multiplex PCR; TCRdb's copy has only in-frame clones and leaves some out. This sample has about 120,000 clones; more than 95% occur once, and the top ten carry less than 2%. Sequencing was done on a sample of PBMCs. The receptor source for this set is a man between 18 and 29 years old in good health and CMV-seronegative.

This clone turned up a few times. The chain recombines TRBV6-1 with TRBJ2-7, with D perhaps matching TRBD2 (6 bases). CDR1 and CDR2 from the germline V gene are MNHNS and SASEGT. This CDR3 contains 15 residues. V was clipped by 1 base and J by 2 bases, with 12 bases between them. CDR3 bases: TGTGCCAGCAGTGAAGGGAGGGGAAGGGCCTACGAGCAGTACTTC. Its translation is CASSEGRGRAYEQYF.

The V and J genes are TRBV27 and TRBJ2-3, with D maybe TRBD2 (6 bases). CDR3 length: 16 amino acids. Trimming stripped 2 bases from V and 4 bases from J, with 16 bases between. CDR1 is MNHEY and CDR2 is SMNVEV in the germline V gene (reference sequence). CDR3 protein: CASSLIISRDSDTQYF. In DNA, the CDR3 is TGTGCCAGCAGTTTAATCATCTCGCGGGACTCAGATACGCAGTATTTT.

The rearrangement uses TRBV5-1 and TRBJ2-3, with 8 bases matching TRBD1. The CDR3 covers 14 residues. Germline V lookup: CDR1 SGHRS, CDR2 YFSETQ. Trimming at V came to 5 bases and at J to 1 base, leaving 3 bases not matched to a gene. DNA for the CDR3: TGCGCCAGCAGTGGGACAGGCCGCACAGATACGCAGTATTTT. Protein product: CASSGTGRTDTQYF.

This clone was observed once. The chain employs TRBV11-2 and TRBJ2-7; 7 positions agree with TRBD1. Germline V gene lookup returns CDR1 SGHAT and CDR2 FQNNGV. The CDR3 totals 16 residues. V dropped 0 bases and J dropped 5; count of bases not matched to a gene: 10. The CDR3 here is CASSLDQRQGIHEQYF. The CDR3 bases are TGTGCCAGCAGCTTAGATCAGAGACAGGGCATACACGAGCAGTACTTC.

DNA of the CDR3: TGTGCCAGCCCCCCTTGGACAGGGGGCAAAGGAACAGACGAGCAGTACTTC. This codes for CASPPWTGGKGTDEQYF. The rearrangement uses TRBV5-8 and TRBJ2-7, with TRBD1 matching 11 bases. The CDR3 spans 17 residues. From germline, CDR1 is SGHTS and CDR2 YDEGEE. The V and J ends lost 7 bases and 5 bases, in that order; junction bases with no gene match: 17.

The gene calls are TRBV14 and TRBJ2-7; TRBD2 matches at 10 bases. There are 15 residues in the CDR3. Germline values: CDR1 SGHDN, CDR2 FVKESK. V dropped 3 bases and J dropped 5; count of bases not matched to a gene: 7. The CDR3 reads CASSHQAGGPHEQYF. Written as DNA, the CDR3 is TGTGCCAGCAGCCACCAAGCGGGAGGGCCTCACGAGCAGTACTTC. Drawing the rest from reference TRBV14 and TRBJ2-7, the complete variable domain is EAGVTQFPSHSVIEKGQTVTLRCDPISGHDNLYWYRRVMGKEIKFLLHFVKESKQDESGMPNNRFLAERTGGTYSTLKVQPAELEDSGVYFCASSHQAGGPHEQYFGPGTRLTVT.

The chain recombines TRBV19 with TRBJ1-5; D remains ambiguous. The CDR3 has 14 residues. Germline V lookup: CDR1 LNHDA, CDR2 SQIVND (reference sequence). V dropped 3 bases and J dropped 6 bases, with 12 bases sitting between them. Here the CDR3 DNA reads TGTGCCAGTAGTATTTCGGTAGCAAGTCAGCCCCAGCATTTT. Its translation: CASSISVASQPQHF.

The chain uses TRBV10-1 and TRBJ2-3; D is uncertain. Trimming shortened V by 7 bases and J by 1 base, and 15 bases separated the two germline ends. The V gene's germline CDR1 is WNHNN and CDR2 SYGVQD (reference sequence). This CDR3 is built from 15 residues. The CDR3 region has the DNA TGCGCCAGCACCCGTAGATATGTGGGCACAGATACGCAGTATTTT. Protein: CASTRRYVGTDTQYF.

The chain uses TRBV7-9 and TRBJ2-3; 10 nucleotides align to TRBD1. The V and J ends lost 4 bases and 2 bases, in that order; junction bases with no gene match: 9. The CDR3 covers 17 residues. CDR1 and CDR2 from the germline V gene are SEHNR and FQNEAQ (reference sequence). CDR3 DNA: TGTGCCAGCAGCTCGACCCCGGGACAGGGGAACACAGATACGCAGTATTTT. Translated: CASSSTPGQGNTDTQYF.

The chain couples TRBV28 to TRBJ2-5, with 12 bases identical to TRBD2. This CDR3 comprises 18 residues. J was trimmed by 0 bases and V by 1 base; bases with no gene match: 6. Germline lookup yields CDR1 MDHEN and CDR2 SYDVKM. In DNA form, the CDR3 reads TGTGCCAGCAGTTTATTTCGGGGACTAGCGGGCCACCAAGAGACCCAGTACTTC. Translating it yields CASSLFRGLAGHQETQYF.

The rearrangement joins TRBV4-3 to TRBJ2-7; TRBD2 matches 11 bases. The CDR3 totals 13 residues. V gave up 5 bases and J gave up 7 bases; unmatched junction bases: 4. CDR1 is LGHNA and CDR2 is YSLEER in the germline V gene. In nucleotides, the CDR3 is TGCGCCAGCAGCACTGGACTAGCGGGTGAGCAGTACTTC. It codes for CASSTGLAGEQYF.

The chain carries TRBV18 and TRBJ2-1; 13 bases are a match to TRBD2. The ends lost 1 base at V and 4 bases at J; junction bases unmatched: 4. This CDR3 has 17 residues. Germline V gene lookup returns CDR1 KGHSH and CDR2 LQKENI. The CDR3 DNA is TGTGCCAGCTCACCACGGACTAGCGGGAGCGGTTACAATGAGCAGTTCTTC. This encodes CASSPRTSGSGYNEQFF. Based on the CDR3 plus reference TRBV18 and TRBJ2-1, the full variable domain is NAGVMQNPRHLVRRRGQEARLRCSPMKGHSHVYWYRQLPEEGLKFMVYLQKENIIDESGMPKERFSAEFPKEGPSILRIQQVVRGDSAAYFCASSPRTSGSGYNEQFFGPGTRLTVL.

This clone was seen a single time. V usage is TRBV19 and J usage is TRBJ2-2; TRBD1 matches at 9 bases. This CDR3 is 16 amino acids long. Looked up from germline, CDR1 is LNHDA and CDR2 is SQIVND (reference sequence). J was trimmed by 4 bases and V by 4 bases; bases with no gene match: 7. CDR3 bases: TGTGCCAGTAGTAGTCCGGGACAGGGCCTCACCGGGGAGCTGTTTTTT. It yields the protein CASSSPGQGLTGELFF.

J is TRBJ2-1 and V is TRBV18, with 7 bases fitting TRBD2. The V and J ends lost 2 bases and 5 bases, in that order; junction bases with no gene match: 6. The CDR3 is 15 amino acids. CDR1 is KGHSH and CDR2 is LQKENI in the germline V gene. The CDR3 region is CASSPIAGVDNEQFF. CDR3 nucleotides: TGTGCCAGCTCACCAATAGCGGGCGTTGACAATGAGCAGTTCTTC.

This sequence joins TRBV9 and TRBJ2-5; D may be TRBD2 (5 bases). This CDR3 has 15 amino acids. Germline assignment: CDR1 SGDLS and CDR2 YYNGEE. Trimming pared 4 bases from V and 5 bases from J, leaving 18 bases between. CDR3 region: CASSPLWGRGETQYF. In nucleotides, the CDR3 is TGTGCCAGCAGCCCTCTTTGGGGAAGAGGGGAGACCCAGTACTTC. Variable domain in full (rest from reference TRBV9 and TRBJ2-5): DSGVTQTPKHLITATGQRVTLRCSPRSGDLSVYWYQQSLDQGLQFLIQYYNGEERAKGNILERFSAQQFPDLHSELNLSSLELGDSALYFCASSPLWGRGETQYFGPGTRLLVL.

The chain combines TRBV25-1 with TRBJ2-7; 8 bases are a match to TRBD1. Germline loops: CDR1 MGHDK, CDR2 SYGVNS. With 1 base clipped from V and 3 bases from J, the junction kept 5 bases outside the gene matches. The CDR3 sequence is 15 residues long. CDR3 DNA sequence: TGTGCCAGCAGTGAATCATTCACAGGGGGCTACGAGCAGTACTTC. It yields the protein CASSESFTGGYEQYF.

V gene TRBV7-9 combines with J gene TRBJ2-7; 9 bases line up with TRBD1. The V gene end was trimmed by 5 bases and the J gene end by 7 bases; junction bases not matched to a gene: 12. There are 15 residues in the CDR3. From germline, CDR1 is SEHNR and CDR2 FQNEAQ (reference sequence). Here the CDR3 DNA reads TGTGCCAGCAGCCCCCCGGACAGGGGCGCGGGAGAGCAGTACTTC. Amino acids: CASSPPDRGAGEQYF.

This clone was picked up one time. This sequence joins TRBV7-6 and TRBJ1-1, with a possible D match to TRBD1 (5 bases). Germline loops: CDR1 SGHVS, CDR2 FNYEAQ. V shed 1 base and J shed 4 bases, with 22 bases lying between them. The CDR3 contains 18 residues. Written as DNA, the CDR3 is TGTGCCAGCAGCTTAGACAGGCATCAAATAACGGGTAGCACTGAAGCTTTCTTT. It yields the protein CASSLDRHQITGSTEAFF.

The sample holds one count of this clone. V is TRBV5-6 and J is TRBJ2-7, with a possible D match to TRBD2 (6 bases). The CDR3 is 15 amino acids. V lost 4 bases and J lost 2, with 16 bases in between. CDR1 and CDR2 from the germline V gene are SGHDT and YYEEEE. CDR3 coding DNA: TGTGCCAGCAGCGCGGCGGCGGGACGACCCTACGAGCAGTACTTC. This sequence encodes CASSAAAGRPYEQYF.